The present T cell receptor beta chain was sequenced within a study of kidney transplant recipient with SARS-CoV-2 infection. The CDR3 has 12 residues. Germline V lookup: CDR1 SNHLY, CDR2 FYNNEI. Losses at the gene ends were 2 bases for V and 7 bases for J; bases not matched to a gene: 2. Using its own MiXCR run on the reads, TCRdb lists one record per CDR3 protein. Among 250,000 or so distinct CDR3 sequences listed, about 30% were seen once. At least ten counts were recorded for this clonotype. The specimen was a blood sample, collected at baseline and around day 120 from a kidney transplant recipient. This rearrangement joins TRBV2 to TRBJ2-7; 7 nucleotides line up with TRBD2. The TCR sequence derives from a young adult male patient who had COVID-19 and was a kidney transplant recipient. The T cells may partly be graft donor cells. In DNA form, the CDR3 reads TGTGCCAGCAGTGAAATGGGAGGGGAGCAGTACTTC. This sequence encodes CASSEMGGEQYF.